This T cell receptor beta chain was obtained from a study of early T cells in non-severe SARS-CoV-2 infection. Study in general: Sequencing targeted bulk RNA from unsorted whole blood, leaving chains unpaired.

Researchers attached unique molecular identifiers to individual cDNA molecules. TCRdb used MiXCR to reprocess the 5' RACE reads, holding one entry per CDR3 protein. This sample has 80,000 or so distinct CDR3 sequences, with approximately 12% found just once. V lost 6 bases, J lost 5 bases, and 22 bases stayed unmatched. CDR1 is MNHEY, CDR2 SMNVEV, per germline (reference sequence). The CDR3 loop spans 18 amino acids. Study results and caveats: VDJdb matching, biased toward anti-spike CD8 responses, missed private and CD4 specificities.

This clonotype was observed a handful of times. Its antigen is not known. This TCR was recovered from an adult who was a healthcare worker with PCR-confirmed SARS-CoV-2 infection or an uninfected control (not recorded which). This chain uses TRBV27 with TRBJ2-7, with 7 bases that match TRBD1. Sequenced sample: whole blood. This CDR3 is CASSRIGTALTGPHEQYF. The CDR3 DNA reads TGTGCCAGCAGCAGGATTGGAACCGCTCTGACAGGGCCGCACGAGCAGTACTTC.